One and the same sample provided the 27 T cell receptor beta chains below, sequenced in a study of T cells in women clearing cervical HPV infection. Data came from immunoSEQ multiplex PCR; TCRdb stores just in-frame clones and leaves some out. Here the sample table reports some 16,000 clones. Sample: blood buffy coat. The source is a woman aged 18-70 years with a cervical HPV16 infection that either progressed to CIN3+ or cleared (not recorded which).

In terms of frequency, this clone is medium-sized. The read ends 3 residues early relative to the CDR3; the germline J gene fills the gap. The chain carries TRBV20-1 and TRBJ2-1; 7 positions match TRBD2. J lost 4 bases, V lost 7 bases, and 10 bases had no gene match. The V gene's germline CDR1 is DFQATT and CDR2 SNEGSKA (reference sequence). This CDR3 is built from 14 residues. The CDR3 sequence is CSVLLAARYNEQFF. The covered CDR3 bases are TGCAGTGTCCTCCTAGCGGCGAGATACAATGAG.

Note on this clone: The read stops 3 residues short of the end of the CDR3; the missing end is completed from the germline J gene. The genes are TRBV9 and TRBJ2-7, with 7 bases lining up with TRBD1. Trimming removed 3 bases from V and 6 bases from J; junction bases left unmatched: 3. The CDR3 runs to 12 residues. The germline V gene encodes CDR1 SGDLS and CDR2 YYNGEE. CDR3: CASSANRGEQYF. CDR3 bases read: TGTGCCAGCAGCGCTAACAGGGGCGAG.

As to this clone: The CDR3 end is not reached by the read, which stops 3 residues before it; the germline J gene fills it in. The V and J genes are TRBV20-1 and TRBJ2-1; 9 bases are shared with TRBD1. V lost 0 bases, J lost 7 bases, and 13 bases stayed unmatched. From germline, CDR1 is DFQATT and CDR2 SNEGSKA (reference sequence). CDR3 length equals 17 residues. The CDR3 DNA, read in part, is TGCAGTGCTAGAGATGGGGGACAGGGCCATAGACTAAATGAG. This codes for CSARDGGQGHRLNE. The entire CDR3 is CSARDGGQGHRLNEQFF.

Comments on this clone: Coverage ceases 3 residues before the CDR3 finishes, and the germline J gene fills in the end. J is TRBJ1-2 and V is TRBV20-1; TRBD1 matches at 8 bases. After removal of 5 bases from V and 2 bases from J, the junction contained 7 bases not matched to a gene. The germline CDR1 and CDR2 sequences are DFQATT and SNEGSKA (reference sequence). CDR3 length equals 14 residues. The CDR3 DNA, read in part, is TGCAGTGCTTCCCCGGACAGGGTGAACTATGGC. Protein sequence: CSASPDRVNYG. The complete CDR3 reads CSASPDRVNYGYTF.

A note on this clone: The DNA ends 3 residues before the CDR3 does, and the rest of the CDR3 is filled in from the germline J gene. V is TRBV12-3 or TRBV12-4 and J is TRBJ2-7, with D uncertain. The CDR3 spans 13 residues. V was shortened by 5 bases and J by 4 bases, with 12 bases between the two germline ends. The CDR3 bases that were read are TGTGCCAGCAGTCCCCTGGCGGTATACGAG. This translates into CASSPLAVYE. The whole CDR3 sequence reads CASSPLAVYEQYF.

About this clone itself: A read error may produce the germline difference seen at one junction end. The CDR3 end is not reached by the read, which stops 3 residues before it; the germline J gene fills it in. The chain combines TRBV7-9 with TRBJ2-1; D is ambiguous. Per the germline V gene, CDR1 is SEHNR and CDR2 is FQNEAQ (reference sequence). The CDR3 runs to 12 residues. This chain's CDR3 is CSSSHSNNEQFF. The CDR3 DNA, read in part, is TGTTCCAGCAGCCATTCCAATAATGAG.

For this clone: The read is 3 residues too short to cover the CDR3 end, so that end is filled in from the germline J gene. V and J are TRBV29-1 and TRBJ2-7; 10 bases align to TRBD1. Germline V gene lookup returns CDR1 SQVTM and CDR2 ANQGSEA. V lost 7 bases to trimming and J lost 4 bases; unmatched junction nucleotides: 7. The CDR3 runs 13 residues. CDR3 bases read: TGCAGCGGGGGGGACAGGGGACATTACGAG. The encoded protein is CSGGDRGHYE. The full-length CDR3 reads as CSGGDRGHYEQYF.

For this clone: The read ends 3 residues early relative to the CDR3; the germline J gene fills the gap. The chain has TRBV5-1 and TRBJ1-1; TRBD1 agrees at 9 bases. Losses at the gene ends were 4 bases for V and 2 bases for J; bases not matched to a gene: 6. CDR1 is SGHRS, CDR2 YFSETQ, per germline. The CDR3 loop spans 15 amino acids. CDR3 DNA, as far as it was read: TGCGCCAGCAGCCCACAGGGGGCCTACAACACTGAA. As protein: CASSPQGAYNTE. The CDR3 in its entirety is CASSPQGAYNTEAFF.

Comments on this clone: The read terminates 3 residues ahead of where the CDR3 ends, so the germline J gene completes it. The chain carries TRBV5-6 and TRBJ2-5; 9 bases match TRBD1. The CDR3 is 15 amino acids. Germline CDR1 is SGHDT and CDR2 is YYEEEE. V gave up 0 bases and J gave up 5 bases; unmatched junction bases: 5. CDR3 loop: CASSLGQGELETQYF. Partial CDR3 DNA: TGTGCCAGCAGCTTGGGACAGGGGGAGTTGGAGACC.

Points on this clone: Read sequence stops 3 residues before the CDR3 end, and the germline J gene provides the missing end. V gene TRBV7-7 combines with J gene TRBJ2-2, with 8 nucleotides matching TRBD1. V gave up 5 bases and J gave up 5 bases; unmatched junction bases: 7. CDR3 size: 15 residues. CDR1 and CDR2 from the germline V gene are SSHAT and FNYEAQ (reference sequence). Partial CDR3 DNA: TGTGCCAGCAGCCAAGGGACAGGAATTACCGGGGAG. The encoded protein is CASSQGTGITGE. The full CDR3 protein is CASSQGTGITGELFF.

A word on this clone: The read ends 3 residues early relative to the CDR3; the germline J gene fills the gap. The rearrangement joins TRBV20-1 to TRBJ2-1, with 8 bases fitting TRBD2. Germline CDR1 and CDR2: DFQATT and SNEGSKA (reference sequence). The trim removed 5 bases at V and 1 base at J, leaving 10 bases unmatched. This CDR3 contains 16 residues. CDR3 sequence reads: CSAGTRRGGSYNEQFF. The DNA read from the CDR3 is TGCAGTGCTGGGACGCGACGGGGGGGATCCTACAATGAG.

With respect to this clone: Read coverage stops 3 residues before the CDR3 terminus; the germline J gene supplies the remainder. The chain joins TRBV28 to TRBJ2-7, with D perhaps TRBD2 (6 bases). Deletions cut 6 bases from V and 4 bases from J, with 16 bases between. Per germline, CDR1 MDHEN and CDR2 SYDVKM. The CDR3 is 14 amino acids. The CDR3 loop reads CASSLSGTSYEQYF. CDR3 DNA (partial): TGTGCCAGCAGCCTTTCGGGGACTTCGTACGAG.

For this clone: The observed sequence ends 3 residues before the CDR3 terminus, with the missing tail filled in from the germline J gene. This chain links TRBV7-9 with TRBJ1-2; D perhaps matches TRBD1 (5 bases). Germline V gene data show CDR1 as SEHNR and CDR2 as FQNEAQ (reference sequence). The CDR3 length is 12 residues. The CDR3 reads CASSLERGGYTF. CDR3 DNA (partial): TGTGCCAGCAGCTTAGAGAGGGGCGGC.

On this clone itself: Read sequence stops 3 residues before the CDR3 end, and the germline J gene provides the missing end. The V call is TRBV3-1 (or the pseudogene TRBV3-2), the J call TRBJ1-6; weak D call: TRBD1 (5 bases). The germline gives CDR1 LGHDT, CDR2 YNNKEL (reference sequence). CDR3 length: 14 residues. Trimming took off 1 base at V and 7 bases at J, with 8 bases between the two ends. CDR3 residues: CASSQVAGNSPLHF. The DNA read from the CDR3 is TGTGCCAGCAGCCAAGTGGCAGGGAATTCACCC.

For this clone: The read comes to an end 3 residues before the CDR3 does, leaving the germline J gene to fill in the end. The chain is built from TRBV23-1 and TRBJ2-6, with D possibly matching TRBD1 (6 bases). TRBV23-1 is classed as an ORF, of uncertain function. The CDR3 runs 19 residues. The V end was cut by 0 bases, the J end by 0 bases, with 15 bases between. The CDR3 here is CASSQSSVRGPSGANVLTF. The part of the CDR3 DNA that was read is TGCGCCAGCAGTCAATCGTCTGTCAGGGGCCCCTCTGGGGCCAACGTC.

About this clone itself: The CDR3 goes on 3 residues after the read ends, and that part is filled in from the germline J gene. The gene calls are TRBV28 and TRBJ1-2; 11 bases match TRBD1. This CDR3 spans 17 amino acids. Germline V gives CDR1 MDHEN, CDR2 SYDVKM. Partial CDR3 DNA: TGTGCCAGCAGTCCGATTCACCCGGGACAGGGGGTTGGGGGC. It codes for CASSPIHPGQGVGG. The whole CDR3 reads CASSPIHPGQGVGGYTF.

As regards this clone: The CDR3 extends 3 residues past the end of the read, so its final part is completed from the germline J gene. The chain uses TRBV7-2 and TRBJ2-7; D might be TRBD1 (5 bases). CDR1 SGHTA and CDR2 FQGNSA come from the germline V gene. The V end lost 5 bases, the J end lost 0 bases, and 11 bases lay between the germline ends. This CDR3 has 14 residues. The CDR3 loop is CASSRQGTSYEQYF. The CDR3 bases that were read are TGTGCCAGCAGCCGCCAGGGAACCTCCTACGAG. The full variable domain, its missing parts supplied by reference TRBV7-2 and TRBJ2-7, is GAGVSQSPSNKVTEKGKDVELRCDPISGHTALYWYRQSLGQGLEFLIYFQGNSAPDKSGLPSDRFSAERTGGSVSTLTIQRTQQEDSAVYLCASSRQGTSYEQYFGPGTRLTVT.

With respect to this clone: The read ends 3 residues before the CDR3 terminus; that terminus is restored from the germline J gene. The chain uses TRBV11-2 and TRBJ1-2; D perhaps matches TRBD1 (6 bases). Germline-derived CDR1 and CDR2 are SGHAT and FQNNGV. The CDR3 has 14 residues. Trimming removed 5 bases at V and 4 bases at J, with 14 bases between. The part of the CDR3 DNA that was read is TGTGCCAGCAGCACGCCCGGGACAAGCTATGGC. This translates into CASSTPGTSYG. The entire CDR3 reads CASSTPGTSYGYTF. The whole variable domain, remainder taken from reference TRBV11-2 and TRBJ1-2, is EAGVAQSPRYKIIEKRQSVAFWCNPISGHATLYWYQQILGQGPKLLIQFQNNGVVDDSQLPKDRFSAERLKGVDSTLKIQPAKLEDSAVYLCASSTPGTSYGYTFGSGTRLTVV.

The CDR3 reads CASSLETSYEQYF. The CDR3 bases that were read are TGTGCCAGCAGCTTAGAGACTAGCTACGAG. This chain joins TRBV7-2 and TRBJ2-7; possibly TRBD2 for D (6 bases). The read ends 3 residues shy of where the CDR3 ends; the end is completed using the germline J gene. Trimming stripped 1 base from V and 3 bases from J, with 7 bases between. This CDR3 contains 13 residues. CDR1 is SGHTA and CDR2 is FQGNSA in the germline V gene.

Details on this clone: The CDR3 end lies 3 residues beyond the end of the read and is filled in from the germline J gene. The chain employs TRBV2 and TRBJ2-5; 7 positions match TRBD1. Germline V gives CDR1 SNHLY, CDR2 FYNNEI. The CDR3 contains 13 residues. V lost 6 bases to trimming and J lost 6 bases; unmatched junction nucleotides: 7. CDR3 amino acids: CASRETGAKTQYF. CDR3 bases read: TGTGCCAGCAGAGAAACAGGGGCGAAGACC.

Turning to this clone: Read coverage stops 3 residues before the CDR3 terminus; the germline J gene supplies the remainder. V usage is TRBV7-2 and J usage is TRBJ1-1; D might be TRBD1 (6 bases). Per germline, CDR1 SGHTA and CDR2 FQGNSA. The CDR3 spans 12 residues. CDR3 bases read: TGTGCCAGCAGCCCAACAGGGTGGGGC. Its protein is CASSPTGWG. The full CDR3 sequence reads CASSPTGWGAFF. Combining the CDR3 with reference TRBV7-2 and TRBJ1-1 gives the whole variable domain GAGVSQSPSNKVTEKGKDVELRCDPISGHTALYWYRQSLGQGLEFLIYFQGNSAPDKSGLPSDRFSAERTGGSVSTLTIQRTQQEDSAVYLCASSPTGWGAFFGQGTRLTVV.

With regard to this clone: The CDR3 goes on 3 residues after the read ends, and that part is filled in from the germline J gene. V gene TRBV15 combines with J gene TRBJ2-7, with 10 bases aligning to TRBD1. There are 15 residues in the CDR3. V trimming: 5 bases; J trimming: 1 base; junction bases outside the gene matches: 5. CDR1 and CDR2 from the germline V gene are LNHNV and YYDKDF (reference sequence). CDR3 DNA, as far as it was read: TGTGCCACCAGCGGCCCGGGACAGGGGTCCTACGAG. Protein sequence: CATSGPGQGSYE. The whole CDR3 reads CATSGPGQGSYEQYF.

As to this clone: The CDR3 end lies 3 residues beyond the end of the read and is filled in from the germline J gene. The chain joins TRBV7-2 to TRBJ2-7; D is perhaps TRBD1 or TRBD2 (6 bases each). Trimming cost V 3 bases and J 5 bases, with 14 bases left between them. CDR1 SGHTA and CDR2 FQGNSA come from the germline V gene. The CDR3 is made up of 14 amino acids. The sequenced part of the CDR3 DNA is TGTGCCAGCAGCTTGCGGGCAGGGGAGGACGAG. Translated, it gives CASSLRAGEDE. The complete CDR3 protein is CASSLRAGEDEQYF. Full variable domain (missing parts from reference TRBV7-2 and TRBJ2-7): GAGVSQSPSNKVTEKGKDVELRCDPISGHTALYWYRQSLGQGLEFLIYFQGNSAPDKSGLPSDRFSAERTGGSVSTLTIQRTQQEDSAVYLCASSLRAGEDEQYFGPGTRLTVT.

As for this clone: The CDR3 is cut off 3 residues early in the read; its end comes from the germline J gene. The chain has TRBV7-9 and TRBJ2-1, with D perhaps TRBD1 (5 bases). This CDR3 has 12 amino acids. From germline, CDR1 is SEHNR and CDR2 FQNEAQ (reference sequence). V was cut by 5 bases and J by 9 bases, with 11 bases left in between. The chain's CDR3 is CASSKGAGEQFF. Partial CDR3 DNA: TGTGCCAGCAGCAAAGGGGCCGGTGAG.

On this clone itself: The missing CDR3 end, 3 residues past where the read stops, is filled in from the germline J gene. The J gene is TRBJ1-1, the V gene TRBV2; unclear D gene. This CDR3 has 12 amino acids. V was shortened by 6 bases and J by 1 base, with 6 bases between the two germline ends. Germline V gives CDR1 SNHLY, CDR2 FYNNEI. CDR3 bases read: TGTGCCAGCAGAGCGTGGAACACTGAA. It specifies CASRAWNTE. The whole CDR3 reads CASRAWNTEAFF.

Measured by frequency, this clone is medium-sized. The CDR3 reads CASSPDLGTSSGRASTDTQYF. The covered CDR3 bases are TGTGCCAGCAGCCCAGACCTAGGAACCTCGAGCGGGAGGGCCTCCACAGATACG. V usage is TRBV4-2 and J usage is TRBJ2-3, with TRBD2 matching 10 bases. Coverage ceases 3 residues before the CDR3 finishes, and the germline J gene fills in the end. CDR3 length equals 21 residues. The V and J ends lost 4 bases and 2 bases, in that order; junction bases with no gene match: 21. Germline CDR1 LGHNA, CDR2 YNFKEQ.

Note on this clone: The read is 3 residues too short to cover the CDR3 end, so that end is filled in from the germline J gene. V and J are TRBV2 and TRBJ2-4, with 8 bases identical to TRBD1. Germline V gene data show CDR1 as SNHLY and CDR2 as FYNNEI. Unmatched junction bases numbered 7, after V lost 9 bases and J lost 9 bases. The CDR3 length is 12 residues. Incomplete CDR3 DNA: TGTGCCAGGGTTGGACAGGGCGGCATT. This sequence encodes CARVGQGGI. The full CDR3 is CARVGQGGIQYF.